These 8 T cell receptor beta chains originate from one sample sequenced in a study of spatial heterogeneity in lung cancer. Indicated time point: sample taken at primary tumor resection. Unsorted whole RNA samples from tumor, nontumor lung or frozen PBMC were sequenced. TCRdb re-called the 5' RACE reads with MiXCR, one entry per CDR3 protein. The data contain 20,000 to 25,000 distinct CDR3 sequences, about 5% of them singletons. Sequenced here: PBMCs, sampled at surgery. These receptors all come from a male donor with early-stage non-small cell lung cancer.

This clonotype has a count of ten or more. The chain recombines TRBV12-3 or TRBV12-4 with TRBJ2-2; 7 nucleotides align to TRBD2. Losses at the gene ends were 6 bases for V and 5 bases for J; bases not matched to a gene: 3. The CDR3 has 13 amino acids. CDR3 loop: CASSLAVTGELFF. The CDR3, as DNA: TGTGCCAGCAGCCTAGCGGTTACCGGGGAGCTGTTTTTT.

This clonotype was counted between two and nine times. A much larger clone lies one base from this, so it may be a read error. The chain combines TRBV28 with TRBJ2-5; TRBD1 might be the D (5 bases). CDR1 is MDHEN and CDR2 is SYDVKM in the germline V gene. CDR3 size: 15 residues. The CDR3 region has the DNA TGTGCCAGAAGTTTCCCCAAGAAAGGGGAAGAGACCCAGTACTTC. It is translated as CARSFPKKGEETQYF.

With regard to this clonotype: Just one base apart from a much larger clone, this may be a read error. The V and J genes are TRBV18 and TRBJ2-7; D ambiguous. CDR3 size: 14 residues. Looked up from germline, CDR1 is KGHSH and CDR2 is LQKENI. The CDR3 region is CVSSPSRNGYEQYF. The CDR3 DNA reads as TGTGTCAGCTCACCATCGAGAAATGGCTACGAGCAGTACTTC.

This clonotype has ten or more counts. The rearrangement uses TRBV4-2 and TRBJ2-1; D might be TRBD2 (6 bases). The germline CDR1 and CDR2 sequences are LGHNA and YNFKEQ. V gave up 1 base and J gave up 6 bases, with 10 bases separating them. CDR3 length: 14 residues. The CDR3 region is CASSQGGDSNEQFF. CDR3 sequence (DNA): TGTGCCAGCAGCCAAGGGGGGGATTCCAATGAGCAGTTCTTC.

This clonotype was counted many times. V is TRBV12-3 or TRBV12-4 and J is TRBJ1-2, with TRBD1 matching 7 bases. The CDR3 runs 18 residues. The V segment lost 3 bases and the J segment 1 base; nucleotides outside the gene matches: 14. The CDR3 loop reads CASSLTLSNRGFNYGYTF. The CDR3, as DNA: TGTGCCAGCAGTTTGACGTTGTCTAACAGGGGATTTAACTATGGCTACACCTTC.

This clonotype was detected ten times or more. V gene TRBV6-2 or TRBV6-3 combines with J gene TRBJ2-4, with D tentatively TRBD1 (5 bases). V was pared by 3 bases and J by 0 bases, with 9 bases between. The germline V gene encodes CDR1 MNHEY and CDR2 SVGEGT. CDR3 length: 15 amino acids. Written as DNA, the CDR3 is TGTGCCAGCAGTTATGACAGACTAGCCAAAAACATTCAGTACTTC. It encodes CASSYDRLAKNIQYF.

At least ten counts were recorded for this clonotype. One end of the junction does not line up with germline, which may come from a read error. Here the CDR3 DNA reads TGTGCTAGCAGCCCCGGACAGGGAAACATTCAGTACTTC. It specifies CASSPGQGNIQYF. The rearrangement joins TRBV7-7 to TRBJ2-4, with 8 nucleotides matching TRBD1. Germline V gene lookup returns CDR1 SSHAT and CDR2 FNYEAQ (reference sequence). CDR3 length: 13 residues.

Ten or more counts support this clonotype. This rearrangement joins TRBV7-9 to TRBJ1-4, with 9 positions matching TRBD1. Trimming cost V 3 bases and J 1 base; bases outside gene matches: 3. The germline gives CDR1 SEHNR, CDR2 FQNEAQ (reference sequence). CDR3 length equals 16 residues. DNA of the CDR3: TGTGCCAGCAGCTTCTTGGGACAGGGAACTAATGAAAAACTGTTTTTT. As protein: CASSFLGQGTNEKLFF.